Detailed here is one TCR beta chain. Its antigen remains undetermined. It has no much larger one-base neighbor in the sample; base qualities were not kept. According to the study, the label for this sample's time point signals: roughly 24 weeks on oral tofacitinib. Per the publication, the treatment or condition label means: oral pan-JAK inhibitor, 5-10 mg twice daily. Lesional scalp punch biopsies and peripheral blood were obtained from alopecia areata patients. After PBMCs were isolated by density centrifugation and stained for CD3, CD4 and CD8, a FACSAria was used to sort CD4+ and CD8+ T cells. The entry originates in a study of CD8+ T cells in alopecia areata (dated by TCRdb to about 2018). Concerning the study at large: The treated patients took part in an open-label pilot trial in which moderate-to-severe alopecia areata was treated with oral tofacitinib at 5 to 10 mg twice daily. Patients stayed on tofacitinib for 6 to 18 months and then had 6 months of follow-up off drug so that delayed response and recurrence could be assessed. Disease severity in treated patients was measured with the SALT score, which quantifies the percentage of affected scalp surface area. The study used high-throughput TCRbeta sequencing to examine T cell clonal expansion in alopecia areata, in both the C3H/HeJ mouse model and human patients. Human TCRbeta sequencing covered scalp tissue and sorted CD4+ and CD8+ peripheral blood T cells from patchy and totalis/universalis alopecia areata patients and healthy controls. Biopsies were taken from tofacitinib-treated patients at baseline and again at 4 and 24 weeks into treatment, and several of those patients also had a later scalp biopsy. Scalp clonality was compared across normal scalp (n=4), patchy alopecia areata scalp (n=8), and alopecia totalis/universalis scalp (n=8). The RNA source kit depended on sample type: the PAXgene miRNA kit for fixed scalp, the miRNeasy kit for PBMCs, and the RNeasy kit for mouse skin. Amplification of TCRbeta CDR3 regions was done by immunoSEQ multiplex PCR using 35 Vbeta forward primers and 13 Jbeta reverse primers. Study-level results and caveats: Tofacitinib significantly decreased scalp clonality and the number of expanded CD8+ clones among the top 100 scalp clones. Unlike mouse skin, which is dominated by gammadelta T cells, normal human skin has resident alphabeta T cells that are also sequenced, and this complicates analysis of the scalp TCR repertoire. Compared with normal scalp, lesional scalp, particularly in alopecia totalis/universalis, had higher clonality and more expanded CD8+ clones, which suggests antigenic drive. Because the treated cohort was small and had only one nonresponder, larger studies are needed to examine links between baseline CD8+ expansion and response. Shared TCR sequences between patients were less evident than in mice, which may be partly attributable to HLA diversity in the patient population. Many expanded lesional clones persisted in scalp and blood during tofacitinib treatment, which may partly explain relapse after stopping treatment.

The CDR3, cysteine through phenylalanine, is 16 amino acids long. Only the CDR3 portion is preserved as DNA: 48 bases, with reading frame beginning at the first base. Germline trimming: 4 bases from V, 7 bases from J; junction bases outside gene matches: 9. The germline V gene sets CDR1 to SGHTA and CDR2 to FQGNSA. Library prep was done by the immunoSEQ multiplex PCR assay. RNA was extracted from all samples and reverse transcribed into cDNA as template for TCR sequencing. SuperScript III was used for first-strand cDNA synthesis, primed with a 2:1 mix of oligo-dT and random hexamers. Amplification bias was assessed with a synthetic immune receptor repertoire, and residual bias was removed computationally. Per the authors' processing: Raw reads were preprocessed to remove errors, and CDR3 was defined according to IMGT conventions as the region from the conserved cysteine to phenylalanine. To get clonality, Shannon entropy was normalized by log2 of the number of productive unique TCRs and the result was subtracted from 1. CD4 or CD8 identity of scalp clones was inferred by cross-referencing scalp TCRbeta sequences with sorted blood CD4 and CD8 repertoires. TCRdb re-hosts the immuneACCESS table, in-frame sequences only. Its copies lack some clones; in the studies checked, an unresolved V gene accounts for under half of them, and the cause for the rest is not known. D and trimming were read from the DNA, whereas the V and J calls and clone size are those reported in that table. This sample is represented by under 350,000 clones; over 45% of them were singletons. Roughly 1.8% of the sample belongs to the ten largest clones.

The sequence derives from a human donor with alopecia areata. Sequenced material: CD4+ T cells sorted from blood, taken at week 24, from a patient treated with tofacitinib. This receptor chain uses TRBV7-2 and TRBJ2-7; 14 middle bases align to TRBD2. DNA sequence: TGTGCCAGCAGCTCGGGACTAGCGGGGGTTTTGGGTGAGCAGTACTTC. It codes for CASSSGLAGVLGEQYF.